This T cell receptor (beta chain) was sequenced for a study of beta chain features in type 1 diabetes. Study-wide points: Shorter TCRB CDR3s, moderately but significantly so, marked every one of the four CD4+ subsets in Type 1 diabetes patients. Compared to healthy donors, patients appeared to have naive, central memory and Treg TCRB repertoires that were more alike.

Every single donor gave one heparinised blood draw, and these averaged about 100 mL. The germline CDR1 and CDR2 sequences are SGDLS and YYNGEE. The CDR3 runs 14 residues. Trimming removed 2 bases from V and 5 bases from J, with 13 bases in between. In its sample, this clone was seen a few times. Its matching antigen is unknown. Every isolated RNA sample was fully reverse transcribed, so sequencing captured expressed TCRB transcripts. Produced via immunoSEQ multiplex PCR; TCRdb's table is partial and in-frame only. The table includes a few hundred thousand clones, about 15% detected once. What was sequenced was naive CD4+ T cells from blood. The chain links TRBV9 to TRBJ2-5, with D perhaps TRBD2 (6 bases). This clonotype was sampled from a woman aged 18-29 years in good health. The CDR3 is CASSVGRGRETQYF. The CDR3 DNA reads TGTGCCAGCAGCGTTGGTAGAGGGAGGGAGACCCAGTACTTC. The full variable domain, with the rest looked up from reference TRBV9 and TRBJ2-5, is DSGVTQTPKHLITATGQRVTLRCSPRSGDLSVYWYQQSLDQGLQFLIQYYNGEERAKGNILERFSAQQFPDLHSELNLSSLELGDSALYFCASSVGRGRETQYFGPGTRLLVL.